These 16 T cell receptor beta chains share one sample of origin, sequenced in a study of cytomegalovirus exposure and HLA in healthy donors (dated by TCRdb to 2016 to 2017). The library relied on the immunoSEQ multiplex PCR assay. For the multiplex PCR, a mixture combining 60 forward primers for TCR Vbeta segments and 13 reverse primers for TCR Jbeta segments was used. TCRdb obtained this table from immuneACCESS and retained in-frame rearrangements with V and J assigned. These tables miss some clones; where compared with another copy, unresolved V genes account for less than half of the shortfall, and the remainder is unexplained. The sample records about 98,000 clones, around 67% of which are singletons. The ten largest clones add up to 2% to 3% of the sample. The sequencing sample was made of PBMCs. These receptors all stem from a man in his fifties in good health and CMV-seronegative.

The rearrangement joins TRBV6-6 to TRBJ1-4, with a weak D call TRBD1 (5 bases). This CDR3 is built from 14 residues. The V end lost 5 bases, the J end lost 4 bases, and 11 bases lay between the germline ends. The germline V gene has CDR1 MNHNY and CDR2 SVGAGI (reference sequence). Written as DNA, the CDR3 is TGTGCCAGCAGTCCAGGGTTTGGTAATGAAAAACTGTTTTTT. Its protein is CASSPGFGNEKLFF.

The V and J genes are TRBV5-1 and TRBJ2-7; TRBD2 aligns across 14 bases. The CDR3 runs to 16 residues. Per germline, CDR1 SGHRS and CDR2 YFSETQ. The junction had 8 bases not matched to a gene; V was cut back by 4 bases and J by 5 bases. CDR3 nucleotide sequence: TGCGCCAGCAGCGCCCCGGGACTAGCGGGAGCTAACGAGCAGTACTTC. Translation gives CASSAPGLAGANEQYF.

J is TRBJ1-5 and V is TRBV27, with a weak D call TRBD1 (6 bases). This CDR3 has 15 residues. Germline V gene sequence: CDR1 MNHEY, CDR2 SMNVEV (reference sequence). The V and J ends lost 3 bases and 6 bases respectively, with 15 bases between them. Here the CDR3 DNA reads TGTGCCAGCAGTTTGGGGCAGGGGTTGGGTCAGCCCCAGCATTTT. Translating gives CASSLGQGLGQPQHF.

The chain carries TRBV15 and TRBJ2-1; TRBD1 might be the D (5 bases). Germline loops: CDR1 LNHNV, CDR2 YYDKDF (reference sequence). The CDR3 sequence is 15 residues long. The ends were cut back, 2 bases at V and 4 bases at J, with 12 bases in the middle. CDR3 amino acids: CATSRYRQKYNEQFF. CDR3 DNA: TGTGCCACCAGCAGATATCGACAGAAGTACAATGAGCAGTTCTTC.

The chain combines TRBV9 with TRBJ2-6, with a possible D match to TRBD1 (5 bases). CDR1 is SGDLS, CDR2 YYNGEE, per germline. This CDR3 is 16 amino acids long. The V and J ends lost 0 bases and 2 bases respectively, with 9 bases between them. CDR3 DNA: TGTGCCAGCAGCGTAGGTGAAGGGGCTGGGGCCAACGTCCTGACTTTC. Protein product: CASSVGEGAGANVLTF.

V is TRBV28 and J is TRBJ1-2, with 7 bases lining up with TRBD1. Germline assignment: CDR1 MDHEN and CDR2 SYDVKM. This CDR3 has 16 amino acids. The ends lost 6 bases at V and 4 bases at J; junction bases unmatched: 14. The CDR3 is CASRPPGQNIVYGYTF. The CDR3 nucleotides are TGTGCCAGCAGGCCCCCGGGACAGAACATCGTCTATGGCTACACCTTC.

The sample holds a few counts of this clone. The V and J genes are TRBV28 and TRBJ1-2, with D tentatively TRBD1 (6 bases). Germline CDR1 and CDR2: MDHEN and SYDVKM. V was cut by 5 bases and J by 1 base, with 11 bases left in between. This CDR3 contains 14 residues. CDR3 in amino acids: CASSPGQNNYGYTF. The CDR3 DNA follows: TGTGCCAGCAGTCCTGGACAGAATAACTATGGCTACACCTTC.

The chain employs TRBV4-1 and TRBJ2-2; D gene ambiguous. CDR3 length equals 13 residues. V shed 5 bases and J shed 1 base, with 5 bases lying between them. The germline CDR1 and CDR2 sequences are MGHRA and YSYEKL. CDR3 bases: TGCGCCAGCAGCTCCCGGAACACCGGGGAGCTGTTTTTT. Its protein is CASSSRNTGELFF.

J is TRBJ2-7 and V is TRBV27, with 8 bases matching TRBD2. Trimming cost V 0 bases and J 6 bases; bases outside gene matches: 10. Germline V gives CDR1 MNHEY, CDR2 SMNVEV (reference sequence). There are 16 residues in the CDR3. This CDR3 reads CASSLSRRGVRGEQYF. The DNA of the CDR3 is TGTGCCAGCAGTTTATCGCGGCGGGGGGTTCGTGGCGAGCAGTACTTC.

This clone was seen a handful of times. The V call is TRBV28, the J call TRBJ2-7; TRBD2 matches at 16 bases. The CDR3 runs to 19 residues. Germline assignment: CDR1 MDHEN and CDR2 SYDVKM. The junction had 12 bases not matched to a gene; V was cut back by 4 bases and J by 3 bases. For the CDR3, the DNA is TGTGCCAGCAGTTCAACGCCGGGACTAGCGGGAGGGGAGGGCTACGAGCAGTACTTC. Protein sequence: CASSSTPGLAGGEGYEQYF. Full variable domain (missing parts from reference TRBV28 and TRBJ2-7): DVKVTQSSRYLVKRTGEKVFLECVQDMDHENMFWYRQDPGLGLRLIYFSYDVKMKEKGDIPEGYSVSREKKERFSLILESASTNQTSMYLCASSSTPGLAGGEGYEQYFGPGTRLTVT.

J is TRBJ1-2 and V is TRBV6-5; D is unclear. Trimming stripped 6 bases from V and 8 bases from J, with 16 bases between. The CDR3 is 13 residues long. Germline V gives CDR1 MNHEY, CDR2 SVGAGI. The CDR3 sequence: CASREASREGYTF. For the CDR3, the DNA is TGTGCCAGCAGGGAGGCTTCAAGGGAAGGCTACACCTTC.

The chain employs TRBV20-1 and TRBJ1-4, with no clear D. The V end was cut by 3 bases, the J end by 11 bases, with 10 bases between. The CDR3 has 11 amino acids. CDR1 DFQATT and CDR2 SNEGSKA come from the germline V gene (reference sequence). CDR3: CSASYREKLFF. The CDR3 nucleotides read TGCAGTGCTAGCTATAGGGAGAAACTGTTTTTT.

The chain joins TRBV10-3 to TRBJ1-1, with D possibly matching TRBD1 (5 bases). Deletions cut 2 bases from V and 0 bases from J, with 19 bases between. This CDR3 has 18 amino acids. Germline lookup yields CDR1 ENHRY and CDR2 SYGVKD. This CDR3 is CAISEHGRRLQVNTEAFF. CDR3 DNA: TGTGCCATCAGTGAGCACGGACGCCGATTACAGGTGAACACTGAAGCTTTCTTT.

The table lists this clone with a count of one. The rearrangement uses TRBV28 and TRBJ2-7; possibly TRBD1 for D (5 bases). Germline V lookup: CDR1 MDHEN, CDR2 SYDVKM. The V and J ends lost 6 bases and 3 bases respectively, with 15 bases between them. CDR3 size: 14 residues. The CDR3 region has the DNA TGTGCCAGCAGCCCTAGACAGCCAAACTACGAGCAGTACTTC. This encodes CASSPRQPNYEQYF.

This chain links TRBV19 with TRBJ1-2; D is unclear. The ends were cut back, 1 base at V and 1 base at J, with 10 bases in the middle. Germline loops: CDR1 LNHDA, CDR2 SQIVND (reference sequence). The CDR3 covers 15 residues. The chain's CDR3 is CASSIGQAYNYGYTF. For the CDR3, the DNA is TGTGCCAGTAGTATAGGTCAGGCCTATAACTATGGCTACACCTTC.

This clone was seen only a few times. The V and J genes are TRBV7-9 and TRBJ1-2; a possible D gene is TRBD1 (5 bases). The CDR3 consists of 13 residues. CDR1 SEHNR and CDR2 FQNEAQ come from the germline V gene (reference sequence). Deletions cut 4 bases from V and 3 bases from J, with 9 bases between. CDR3 nucleotide sequence: TGTGCCAGCAGCTCGCGGGGCTACTATGGCTACACCTTC. It encodes CASSSRGYYGYTF.